These T cell receptor beta chains were read from a single sample in a study of identical twins. TCRdb re-analysed the 5' RACE reads in MiXCR, keeping a single row per CDR3 protein. The top ten hold less than 15% of the sample, which has around 230,000 distinct CDR3 sequences, 6.5% seen once. These data also formed part of another study, on T cells expressing NK-cell markers.

The sample consisted of CD8+ T cells sorted from blood. These receptors were taken from a woman under 30 in good health. Each CDR3 is given with its conserved first and last residue. A D gene is named only where the DNA matches it firmly. A row's size may be missing; if present it is once, few, many or a size class.

>many|TRBD2|TRBJ2-7|TRBV29-1
TGCAGCGGACTTCTAGCGGATACCTACGAGCAGTACTTC
CSGLLADTYEQYF
>few|.|TRBJ1-1|TRBV27
TGTGCCAGCAGAACCACTTTCAGAACTTTCTTT
CASRTTFRTFF
>few|.|TRBJ2-1|TRBV14
TGTGCCAGCAGCCAAGAAGGCGGAAAGCAGTTCTTC
CASSQEGGKQFF
>few|.|TRBJ1-2|TRBV9
TGTGCCAGCAGCGTACAGGGTTCCCTCAACTATGGCTACACCTTC
CASSVQGSLNYGYTF
>.|TRBD2|TRBJ2-1|TRBV15
TGTGCCACCAGCAGAGTACTAGCGGGGGACAATGAGCAGTTCTTC
CATSRVLAGDNEQFF
>.|.|TRBJ2-2|TRBV7-2
TGTGCCAGCAGCCGAAGAGAAACGACTTTT
CASSRRETTF
>few|.|TRBJ2-3|TRBV4-3
TGCGCCAGCAGCCAAGATCCCCTCTCGGCGGATACGCAGTATTTT
CASSQDPLSADTQYF
>.|.|TRBJ1-2|TRBV3-1
TGTGCCAGCAGCCAAGAGAGGACAGATCACTATGGCTACACCTTC
CASSQERTDHYGYTF
>many|.|TRBJ1-1|TRBV5-1
TGCGCCAGCAGCTTGGCCGGGGTCGGGGCTGAAGCTTTCTTT
CASSLAGVGAEAFF
>few|.|TRBJ2-3|TRBV9
TGTGCCAGCAGCGCCAGACTGGGGACAGATACGCAGTATTTT
CASSARLGTDTQYF
>few|.|TRBJ1-2|TRBV5-6
TGTGCCAGCAGCTTGGGTAGAGCGTCCTATGGCTACACCTTC
CASSLGRASYGYTF
>few|.|TRBJ2-1|TRBV3-1
TGTGCCAGCAGCCAATCTGGCTACAATGAGCAGTTCTTC
CASSQSGYNEQFF
>.|.|TRBJ2-1|TRBV11-2
TGTGCCAGCCAGTCATACAATGAGCAGTTCTTC
CASQSYNEQFF
>few|.|TRBJ1-3|TRBV12-5
TGTGCTAGTGCTACAAACCCCCACCATAGCTACTTT
CASATNPHHSYF
>.|TRBD2|TRBJ2-2|TRBV5-1
TGCGCCAGCAGTCATCGACTAGCGGGGGTCACCGGGGAGCTGTTTTTT
CASSHRLAGVTGELFF
>few|.|TRBJ1-5|TRBV10-3
TGTGCCACCTTCGGACACGAAAATCAGCCCCAGCATTTT
CATFGHENQPQHF
>.|.|TRBJ2-5|TRBV6-2/TRBV6-3
TGTGCCAGCAGTTACCTCCAGGGATGGAGGACCCAGTACTTC
CASSYLQGWRTQYF
>many|.|TRBJ2-2|TRBV3-1
TGTGCCAGCAGCCAAGATTCGGGGATCGGGGAGCTGTTTTTT
CASSQDSGIGELFF
>many|TRBD1|TRBJ2-5|TRBV6-5
TGTGCCAGCTCAGACAGGGAGGAGACCCAGTACTTC
CASSDREETQYF
>.|.|TRBJ2-7|TRBV7-6
TGTGCCAGCAGCTTCACCCAAGCCTACGAGCAGTACTTC
CASSFTQAYEQYF
>few|TRBD2|TRBJ2-7|TRBV13
TGTGCCAGCAGCTCAGGACTAGCGGCTTCTTACGAGCAGTACTTC
CASSSGLAASYEQYF
>few|.|TRBJ2-3|TRBV27
TGTGCCAGTACCATCGGGGATACGCAGTATTTT
CASTIGDTQYF
>few|TRBD1|TRBJ1-1|TRBV12-3/TRBV12-4
TGTGCCAGCAGTTCCTCAACCCGGACAGGGGAACCGCCTGAAGCTTTCTTT
CASSSSTRTGEPPEAFF
>few|.|TRBJ1-4|TRBV25-1
TGTGCCAGCAGTGAATCACGGGGCACTAATGAAAAACTGTTTTTT
CASSESRGTNEKLFF
>.|.|TRBJ2-5|TRBV14
TGTGCCAGCAGCCCCGAAGGAGATAGCAGATTAAATACCCAAGAGACCCAGTACTTC
CASSPEGDSRLNTQETQYF
>.|.|TRBJ2-1|TRBV6-2/TRBV6-3
TGTGCCAGCAGGCACTACCCTTATGAGCAGTTCTTC
CASRHYPYEQFF
>.|.|TRBJ1-2|TRBV6-1
TGTGCCAGCCGGGGGGGGTTTACCTATGGCTACACCTTC
CASRGGFTYGYTF
>.|TRBD2|TRBJ2-3|TRBV10-1
TGCGCCAGCAGTGATACAAGCGGGAGGATGACAGATACGCAGTATTTT
CASSDTSGRMTDTQYF
>.|.|TRBJ1-1|TRBV20-1
TGCAGTGCTCTAACCAGGGAGCGCACTGAAGCTTTCTTT
CSALTRERTEAFF
>.|.|TRBJ1-1|TRBV7-9
TGTGCCAGCAGCTTAGTTGCACCTCAGAACACTGAAGCTTTCTTT
CASSLVAPQNTEAFF
>.|.|TRBJ1-2|TRBV25-1
TGTGCCAGCAGTGAATTGGGGGATCACTATGGCTACACCTTC
CASSELGDHYGYTF
>few|TRBD2|TRBJ2-4|TRBV12-3/TRBV12-4
TGTGCCAGCAGCTCTTTTCCGGGACTAGCGGGAGAAGTAGCCAAAAACATTCAGTACTTC
CASSSFPGLAGEVAKNIQYF
>many|.|TRBJ1-5|TRBV7-2
TGTGCCAGCAGGGAAGGCAGGTTCGATAATCAGCCCCAGCATTTT
CASREGRFDNQPQHF